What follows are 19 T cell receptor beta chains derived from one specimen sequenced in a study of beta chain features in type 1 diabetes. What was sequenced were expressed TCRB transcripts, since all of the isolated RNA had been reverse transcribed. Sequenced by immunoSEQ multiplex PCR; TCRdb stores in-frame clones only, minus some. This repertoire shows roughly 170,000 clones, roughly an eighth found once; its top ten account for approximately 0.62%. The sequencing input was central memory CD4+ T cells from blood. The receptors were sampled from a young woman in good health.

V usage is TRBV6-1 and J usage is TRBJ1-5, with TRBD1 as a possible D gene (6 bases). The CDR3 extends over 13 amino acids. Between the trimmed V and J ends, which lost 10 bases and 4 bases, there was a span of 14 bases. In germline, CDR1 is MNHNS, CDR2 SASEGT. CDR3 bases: TGTGCCACCTCAGGACAGCCTAATCAGCCCCAGCATTTT. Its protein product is CATSGQPNQPQHF.

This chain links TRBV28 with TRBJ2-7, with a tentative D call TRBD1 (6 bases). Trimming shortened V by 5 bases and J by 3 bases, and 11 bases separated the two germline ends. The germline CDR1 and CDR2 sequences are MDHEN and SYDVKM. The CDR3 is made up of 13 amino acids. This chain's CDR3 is CASSGGHGYEQYF. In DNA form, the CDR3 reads TGTGCCAGCAGTGGGGGCCATGGCTACGAGCAGTACTTC.

The CDR3 spells CALGGFGYTF. In DNA, the CDR3 is TGTGCCCTCGGGGGGTTTGGCTACACCTTC. V and J are TRBV2 and TRBJ1-2; D possibly corresponds to TRBD1 (5 bases). The CDR3 totals 10 residues. CDR1 is SNHLY and CDR2 is FYNNEI in the germline V gene. The V gene lost 11 bases and the J gene lost 7 bases, with 11 bases spanning the gap.

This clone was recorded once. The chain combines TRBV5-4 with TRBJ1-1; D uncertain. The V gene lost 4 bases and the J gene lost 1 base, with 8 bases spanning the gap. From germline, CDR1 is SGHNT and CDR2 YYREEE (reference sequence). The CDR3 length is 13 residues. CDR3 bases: TGTGCCAGCAGCCCCACAGCGAACACTGAAGCTTTCTTT. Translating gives CASSPTANTEAFF.

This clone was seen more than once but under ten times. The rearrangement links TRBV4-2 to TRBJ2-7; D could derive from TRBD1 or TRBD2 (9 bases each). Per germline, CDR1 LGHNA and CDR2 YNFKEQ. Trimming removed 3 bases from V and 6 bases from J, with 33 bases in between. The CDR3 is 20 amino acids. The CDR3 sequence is CASSQAMGQGLRGRAVEQYF. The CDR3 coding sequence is TGTGCCAGCAGCCAGGCTATGGGACAGGGACTTCGCGGGAGGGCCGTCGAGCAGTACTTC.

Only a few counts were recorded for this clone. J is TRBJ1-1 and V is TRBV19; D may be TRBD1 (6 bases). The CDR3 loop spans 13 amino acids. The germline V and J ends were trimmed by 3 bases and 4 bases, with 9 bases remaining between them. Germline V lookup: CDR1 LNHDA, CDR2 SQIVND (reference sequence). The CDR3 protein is CASSIAGATEAFF. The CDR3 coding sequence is TGTGCCAGTAGTATTGCGGGGGCCACTGAAGCTTTCTTT.

For the CDR3, the DNA is TGTGCCAGTAGTACCTTTAGCGGGATGGGAGCAGATACGCAGTATTTT. As protein: CASSTFSGMGADTQYF. The J gene is TRBJ2-3, the V gene TRBV19; 8 bases are a match to TRBD2. There are 16 residues in the CDR3. Germline V gives CDR1 LNHDA, CDR2 SQIVND (reference sequence). V lost 4 bases, J lost 4 bases, and 10 bases stayed unmatched.

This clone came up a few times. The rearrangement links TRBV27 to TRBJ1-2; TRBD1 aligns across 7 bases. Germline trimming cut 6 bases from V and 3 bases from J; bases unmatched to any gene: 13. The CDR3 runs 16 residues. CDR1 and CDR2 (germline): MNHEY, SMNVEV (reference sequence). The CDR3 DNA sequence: TGTGCCAGCAGGAGGATTACACAGGGGTTTGACTATGGCTACACCTTC. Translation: CASRRITQGFDYGYTF.

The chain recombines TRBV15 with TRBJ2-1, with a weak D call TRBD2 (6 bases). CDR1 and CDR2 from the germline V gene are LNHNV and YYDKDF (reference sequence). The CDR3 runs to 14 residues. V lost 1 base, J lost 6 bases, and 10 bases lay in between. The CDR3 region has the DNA TGTGCCACCAGCAGAGTCGCGGGAACCAATGAGCAGTTCTTC. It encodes CATSRVAGTNEQFF.

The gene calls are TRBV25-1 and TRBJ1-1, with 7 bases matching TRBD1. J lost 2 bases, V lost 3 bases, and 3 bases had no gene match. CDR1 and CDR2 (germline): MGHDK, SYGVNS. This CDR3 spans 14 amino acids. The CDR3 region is CASSEDRINTEAFF. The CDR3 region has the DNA TGTGCCAGCAGTGAGGACAGGATCAACACTGAAGCTTTCTTT.

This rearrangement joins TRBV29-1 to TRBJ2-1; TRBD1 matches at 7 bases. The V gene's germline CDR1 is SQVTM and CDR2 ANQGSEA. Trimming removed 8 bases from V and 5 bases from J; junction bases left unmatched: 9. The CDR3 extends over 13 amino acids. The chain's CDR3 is CSSRQGWDNEQFF. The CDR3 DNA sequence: TGCAGCTCCCGACAGGGTTGGGACAATGAGCAGTTCTTC.

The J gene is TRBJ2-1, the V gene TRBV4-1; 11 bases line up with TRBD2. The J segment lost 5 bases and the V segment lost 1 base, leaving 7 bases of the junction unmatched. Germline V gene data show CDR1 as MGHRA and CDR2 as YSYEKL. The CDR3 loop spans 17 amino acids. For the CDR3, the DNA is TGCGCCAGCAGCCAAGGCTCTGGACTAGCGGGTCACAATGAGCAGTTCTTC. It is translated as CASSQGSGLAGHNEQFF.

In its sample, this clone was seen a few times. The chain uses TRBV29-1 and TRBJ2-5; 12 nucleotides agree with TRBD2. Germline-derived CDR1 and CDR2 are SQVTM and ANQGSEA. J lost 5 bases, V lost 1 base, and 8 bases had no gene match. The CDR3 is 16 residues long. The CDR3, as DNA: TGCAGCGTTGAAGGGCCTAGCGGGAGGGCCTTGGAGACCCAGTACTTC. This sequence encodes CSVEGPSGRALETQYF.

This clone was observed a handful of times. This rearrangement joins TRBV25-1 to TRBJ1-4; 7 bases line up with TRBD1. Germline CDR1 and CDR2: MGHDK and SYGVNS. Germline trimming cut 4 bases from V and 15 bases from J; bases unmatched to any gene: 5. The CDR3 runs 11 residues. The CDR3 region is CASSGPGGMFF. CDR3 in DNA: TGTGCCAGCAGTGGCCCAGGGGGGATGTTTTTT.

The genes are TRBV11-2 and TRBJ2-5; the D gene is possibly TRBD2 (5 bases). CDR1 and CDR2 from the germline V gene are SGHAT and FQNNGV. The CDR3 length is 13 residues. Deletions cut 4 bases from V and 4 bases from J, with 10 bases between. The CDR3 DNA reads TGTGCCAGCAGCTGGCTAGAGGGAGAGACCCAGTACTTC. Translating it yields CASSWLEGETQYF. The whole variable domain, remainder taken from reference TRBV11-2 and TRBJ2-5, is EAGVAQSPRYKIIEKRQSVAFWCNPISGHATLYWYQQILGQGPKLLIQFQNNGVVDDSQLPKDRFSAERLKGVDSTLKIQPAKLEDSAVYLCASSWLEGETQYFGPGTRLLVL.

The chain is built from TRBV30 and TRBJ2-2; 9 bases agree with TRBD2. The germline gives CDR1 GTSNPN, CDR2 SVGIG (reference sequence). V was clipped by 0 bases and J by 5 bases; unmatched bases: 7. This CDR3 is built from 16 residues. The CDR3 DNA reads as TGTGCCTGGAGTGTCGGAGCGGGAGGCCGAACCGGGGAGCTGTTTTTT. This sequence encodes CAWSVGAGGRTGELFF.

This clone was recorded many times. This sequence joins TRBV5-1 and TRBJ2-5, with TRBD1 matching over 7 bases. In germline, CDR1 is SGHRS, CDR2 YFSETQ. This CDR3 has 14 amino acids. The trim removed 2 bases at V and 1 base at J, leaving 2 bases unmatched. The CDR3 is CASSFDRVQETQYF. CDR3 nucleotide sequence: TGCGCCAGCAGCTTCGACAGGGTCCAAGAGACCCAGTACTTC. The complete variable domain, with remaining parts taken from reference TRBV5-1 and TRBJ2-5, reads KAGVTQTPRYLIKTRGQQVTLSCSPISGHRSVSWYQQTPGQGLQFLFEYFSETQRNKGNFPGRFSGRQFSNSRSEMNVSTLELGDSALYLCASSFDRVQETQYFGPGTRLLVL.

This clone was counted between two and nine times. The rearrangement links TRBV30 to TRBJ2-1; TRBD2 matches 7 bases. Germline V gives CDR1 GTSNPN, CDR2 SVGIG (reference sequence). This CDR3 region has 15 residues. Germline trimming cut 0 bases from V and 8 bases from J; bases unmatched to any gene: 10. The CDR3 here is CAWSVRSGVRHEQFF. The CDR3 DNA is TGTGCCTGGAGTGTACGCAGCGGGGTGCGACATGAGCAGTTCTTC.

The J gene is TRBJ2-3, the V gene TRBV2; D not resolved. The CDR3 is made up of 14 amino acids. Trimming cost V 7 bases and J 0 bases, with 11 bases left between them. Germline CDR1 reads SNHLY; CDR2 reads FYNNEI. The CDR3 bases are TGTGCCAGCACCTTTACGGGTAGCACAGATACGCAGTATTTT. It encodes CASTFTGSTDTQYF.